The 9 T cell receptor beta chains presented below share a single source sample, sequenced in a study of regulatory T cells in long-lasting Graves disease (dated by TCRdb to the early 2020s). Library preparation employed multiplex PCR. Sequencing relied on an Illumina HiSeq 4000. CDR3 regions were amplified by Arm-PCR with iRepertoire HTBI primers to construct TCR beta libraries. Starting from the raw public reads, TCRdb applied fastp trimming at Q25, assembled clones with MiXCR and retained in-frame beta chains. All rows with the same CDR3 protein become a single entry with the most common DNA and genes. The table for this sample lists a few hundred thousand distinct CDR3 sequences; around 16% of them were counted only once. Roughly 23% of the sample goes to the ten largest clones. Taken with the paper, the label for time point translates to: newly diagnosed GD, antithyroid drugs for less than 3 months. RNA was extracted from PBMCs in TRIzol for both TCR sequencing and RNA sequencing.

Sequenced here: peripheral blood mononuclear cells (PBMCs), sampled at new diagnosis, from a patient treated with antithyroid drugs. The receptors originated from a female donor with Graves disease.

This clonotype was observed a few times. Since a much larger clone is just one base distant, this may be a read error. The chain joins TRBV6-1 to TRBJ1-1; TRBD1 agrees at 7 bases. The CDR3 loop spans 14 amino acids. V dropped 2 bases and J dropped 4; count of bases not matched to a gene: 4. Germline values: CDR1 MNHNS, CDR2 SASEGT. The CDR3 bases are TGTGCCAGCAGTGAAAGGACAGGAGGCACTGAAGCTTTCTTT. It encodes CASSERTGGTEAFF.

J is TRBJ2-7 and V is TRBV20-1; D is unclear. CDR1 and CDR2 from the germline V gene are DFQATT and SNEGSKA (reference sequence). This CDR3 spans 12 amino acids. The CDR3 DNA reads TGCAGCGGTTCCCGCCGCTCCTACGAGCAGTACTTC. Residues: CSGSRRSYEQYF.

About this clonotype itself: This sequence may be a read error, since a much larger clone differs from it by one base. V usage is TRBV6-5 and J usage is TRBJ1-6; no firm D call. CDR1 and CDR2 from the germline V gene are MNHEY and SVGAGI. This CDR3 comprises 18 residues. Trimming cost V 0 bases and J 11 bases, with 23 bases left between them. CDR3 sequence: CASSYSNPPRGRSTPLHF. The DNA of the CDR3 is TGTGCCAGCAGTTACTCGAACCCTCCAAGAGGGCGGAGCACACCCCTCCACTTT.

To note about this clonotype: A much larger clone lies a single base off, so this may be a read error. This rearrangement joins TRBV12-3 or TRBV12-4 to TRBJ2-5; a weak D match, TRBD2 (6 bases). CDR3 size: 14 residues. V lost 6 bases and J lost 7, with 18 bases in between. CDR3 residues: CASSSGLPVGTQYF. The CDR3 DNA sequence: TGTGCCAGCAGCTCGGGACTCCCTGTGGGGACCCAGTACTTC.

The rearrangement joins TRBV24-1 to TRBJ2-7, with D possibly matching TRBD1 (6 bases). The germline V gene has CDR1 KGHDR and CDR2 SFDVKD. This CDR3 is 15 amino acids long. Trimming took 8 bases from V and 1 from J, leaving 17 bases between them. In nucleotides, the CDR3 is TGTGCCACCACCTCATTATGGGACACTTCCTACGAGCAGTACTTC. Its protein is CATTSLWDTSYEQYF.

The chain combines TRBV5-1 with TRBJ2-1, with 7 nucleotides matching TRBD2. The germline V gene encodes CDR1 SGHRS and CDR2 YFSETQ. V lost 1 base to trimming and J lost 2 bases; unmatched junction nucleotides: 3. The CDR3 has 15 residues. CDR3 DNA: TGCGCCAGCAGCTTGCGGCTAGCGGCCTACAATGAGCAGTTCTTC. This encodes CASSLRLAAYNEQFF.

This clonotype was counted many times. This sequence joins TRBV6-5 and TRBJ2-2, with a tentative D call TRBD1 (6 bases). The germline CDR1 and CDR2 sequences are MNHEY and SVGAGI. The CDR3 is 15 residues long. Trimming took 2 bases from V and 5 from J, leaving 12 bases between them. This chain's CDR3 is CASSYGRGGTGELFF. The CDR3 nucleotides are TGTGCCAGCAGTTACGGCAGGGGCGGAACCGGGGAGCTGTTTTTT.

The V gene is TRBV5-4, the J gene TRBJ2-3, with no clear D. With 2 bases removed from V and 3 bases from J, the gap between germline ends came to 10 bases. This CDR3 contains 14 residues. Germline V gives CDR1 SGHNT, CDR2 YYREEE (reference sequence). Here the CDR3 reads CASSFRAVTDTQYF. The CDR3, as DNA: TGTGCCAGCAGCTTTCGGGCGGTAACAGATACGCAGTATTTT.

Many counts were recorded for this clonotype. The CDR3 nucleotides read TGTGCCAGCAGCTTGGAGGGGTCTGAAAAACTGTTTTTT. The encoded protein is CASSLEGSEKLFF. The rearrangement uses TRBV5-6 and TRBJ1-4; tentatively, D is TRBD1 (5 bases). Between the trimmed V and J ends, which lost 0 bases and 7 bases, there was a span of 7 bases. The CDR3 is 13 residues long. In germline, CDR1 is SGHDT, CDR2 YYEEEE.